These T cell receptor beta chains were read from a single sample in a study of PD-1 blockade in classical Hodgkin lymphoma. Sequencing was performed with immunoSEQ multiplex PCR; in TCRdb, only in-frame clones are kept and a portion is missing. The sample has about 27,000 clones, about 90% seen once; the top ten hold approximately 6.3%. The input for sequencing was CD8+ T cells from blood, taken at baseline. Receptors originate from a human donor with classical Hodgkin lymphoma. Each CDR3 is given with its conserved first and last residue. Fields, in order: clone size, D gene, J gene, V gene, CDR3 protein, CDR3 DNA. D genes are given only for firm matches. Size tells how often a clone was seen (once, few, many) or the class of an expanded clone, and some rows leave it out.

size: -
D: -
J: TRBJ1-1
V: TRBV4-1
CDR3: CASSQDLGTEAFF
DNA: TGCGCCAGCAGCCAAGATCTGGGCACTGAAGCTTTCTTT

size: -
D: TRBD1
J: TRBJ2-7
V: TRBV7-6
CDR3: CASSPRTGGDYEQYF
DNA: TGTGCCAGCAGCCCGCGGACAGGGGGTGACTACGAGCAGTACTTC

size: -
D: -
J: TRBJ2-5
V: TRBV6-1
CDR3: CASSEWTAKTQYF
DNA: TGTGCCAGCAGTGAATGGACAGCCAAGACCCAGTACTTC

size: -
D: TRBD1
J: TRBJ2-4
V: TRBV28
CDR3: CASSFYGQGLAKNIQYF
DNA: TGTGCCAGCAGTTTTTACGGACAGGGACTAGCCAAAAACATTCAGTACTTC

size: -
D: TRBD1
J: TRBJ1-2
V: TRBV29-1
CDR3: CSVGRQGSYGYTF
DNA: TGCAGCGTGGGGAGACAGGGATCATATGGCTACACCTTC

size: once
D: -
J: TRBJ2-2
V: TRBV9
CDR3: CASSVARVGSNTGELFF
DNA: TGTGCCAGCAGCGTAGCTCGAGTGGGCTCGAACACCGGGGAGCTGTTTTTT

size: -
D: TRBD2
J: TRBJ2-7
V: TRBV7-9
CDR3: CASSLEVQRESEQYF
DNA: TGTGCCAGCAGCTTAGAGGTCCAGCGGGAGAGCGAGCAGTACTTC

size: -
D: -
J: TRBJ2-3
V: TRBV27
CDR3: CASSLFPGMDTQYF
DNA: TGTGCCAGCAGTTTATTCCCCGGGATGGATACGCAGTATTTT

size: -
D: -
J: TRBJ2-7
V: TRBV21-1
CDR3: CASSRWDRVNHYEQYF
DNA: TGTGCCAGCAGCAGGTGGGACAGGGTAAATCACTACGAGCAGTACTTC

size: -
D: -
J: TRBJ1-5
V: TRBV4-2
CDR3: CASSQDVAGRDRQPQHF
DNA: TGTGCCAGCAGCCAAGATGTTGCGGGCAGGGATCGTCAGCCCCAGCATTTT

size: -
D: TRBD1
J: TRBJ2-7
V: TRBV18
CDR3: CASSPESGTGRYEQYF
DNA: TGTGCCAGCTCACCAGAGTCCGGGACAGGGCGGTACGAGCAGTACTTC